This paragraph covers one T cell receptor beta chain sequence. Its antigen remains unknown. This CDR3 is built from 15 residues. The germline CDR1 and CDR2 sequences are PRHDT and FYEKMQ (reference sequence). After removal of 5 bases from V and 7 bases from J, the junction contained 7 bases not matched to a gene. CD4+ cells of the naive, central memory, regulatory and stem cell-like memory types were sorted via CD45RO/CCR7/CD25/CD127/CD95/CD27. This entry is derived from a study of beta chain features in type 1 diabetes. For the study at large: No patient-donor differences in age, gender, total cells or subset yield.

Study-level findings and limits: Across all four CD4+ subsets, people with type 1 diabetes showed modestly shorter TCRB CDR3s.

Isolated RNA was reverse transcribed in full, so expressed TCRB transcripts were sequenced. Profiling relied on immunoSEQ multiplex PCR, and the TCRdb table lists in-frame clones only, not all of them. The sample includes roughly 400,000 clones, roughly 9.8% of them seen just once. Sequencing was performed on central memory CD4+ T cells from blood. This TCR was sampled from a man younger than 40 with type 1 diabetes. The chain is built from TRBV13 and TRBJ2-1; TRBD2 aligns across 11 bases. Here the CDR3 reads CASSLRLAGGNEQFF. The CDR3 bases are TGTGCCAGCAGCCTCAGGCTAGCGGGAGGTAATGAGCAGTTCTTC.